Listed below are T cell receptor beta chains from one sample, sequenced in a study of spatial heterogeneity in lung cancer. One entry per CDR3 protein, called by TCRdb with MiXCR from the 5' RACE reads. The sample lists fewer than 11,000 distinct CDR3 sequences, about a fifth seen once, with about 48% in the top ten. The input for sequencing was PBMCs, taken at follow-up. Every receptor here comes from a male donor with early-stage non-small cell lung cancer. CDR3s leave out the opening cysteine and the closing phenylalanine or tryptophan. Rows may omit the clone size; those that give it use once, few, many or a size class.

v_gene,abundance,CDR3aa
TRBV5-6,-,ASSLVDSNQPQH
TRBV20-1,medium-sized,SASALGGKGTNEQF
TRBV5-1,many,ASSPGTGAYLAKNIQY
TRBV28,medium-sized,ASSLSAGIAYEQY
TRBV20-1,-,SDLPAYREGYT
TRBV28,many,ASSLGRWGQFNQPQH
TRBV6-5,-,ASRPGQVTEAF
TRBV7-2,-,ASSLLRQGLYLAGDTEAF
TRBV20-1,-,SARRSDHYEQY
TRBV20-1,-,SASTQGSTEAF
TRBV6-5,-,ASSIGVLQPQH
TRBV2,few,ASPPNREMNTEAF
TRBV16,-,ASSQQRWTDTQY
TRBV10-2,few,ASSEEGGRKETQY
TRBV19,few,ASGDRAYYGYT
TRBV20-1,medium-sized,SVRGGVADEQY
TRBV5-4,many,ASSFPSGDNNEQF
TRBV5-5,few,ASSSVAGTTSGNTIY
TRBV24-1,-,ATTVGDTQY
TRBV24-1,medium-sized,ATSDVSGPGELF
TRBV7-6,-,ASSLKVNTEAF
TRBV28,many,ASSLLNEQY
TRBV2,many,ASSEARSGDNEQF
TRBV12-3/TRBV12-4,many,ASSPQGRGTEAF
TRBV6-2/TRBV6-3,few,ASSYWNTRTEDSPLH
TRBV5-1,medium-sized,ASSVDNEKLF